The 17 T cell receptor beta chains listed next were all sequenced from one sample in a study of post-analysis software for immune sequencing data. TCR beta cDNA libraries included unique molecular identifiers. TCRdb independently ran MiXCR on the PCR reads; one entry per CDR3 protein. Of roughly 870,000 distinct CDR3 sequences in the sample, roughly 50% are singletons; the top ten hold about 4.5%. Study conclusions and caveats: About five TRBV segments were more frequent in patients than controls; TRBV5-6, TRBV5-1 and TRBV20-1 belonged to this group.

For these TCRs, the target antigens are not known. Sequenced sample: blood. The receptors come from a girl between 10 and 17 years old with multiple sclerosis.

The rearrangement links TRBV5-5 to TRBJ2-7, with TRBD2 identical over 10 bases. J was trimmed by 1 base and V by 0 bases; bases with no gene match: 10. Germline CDR1 is SGHKS and CDR2 is YYEKEE (reference sequence). The CDR3 totals 18 residues. Here the CDR3 reads CASSLGFLAGDPSYEQYF. CDR3 sequence (DNA): TGTGCCAGCAGCTTGGGGTTCCTAGCGGGAGATCCTTCCTACGAGCAGTACTTC.

This clonotype occurred a few times. The CDR3 DNA is TGCGCCAGCAGCGAGGAGACAGGGCTTCGCTCCACCTTC. This codes for CASSEETGLRSTF. This chain uses TRBV5-1 with TRBJ1-2; TRBD1 matches 7 bases. This CDR3 comprises 13 residues. Per germline, CDR1 SGHRS and CDR2 YFSETQ. V shed 4 bases, J shed 13 bases, and the junction held 13 bases outside the gene matches. Full variable domain (outside the CDR3, taken from reference TRBV5-1 and TRBJ1-2): KAGVTQTPRYLIKTRGQQVTLSCSPISGHRSVSWYQQTPGQGLQFLFEYFSETQRNKGNFPGRFSGRQFSNSRSEMNVSTLELGDSALYLCASSEETGLRSTFGSGTRLTVV.

The gene calls are TRBV20-1 and TRBJ1-4, with D perhaps matching TRBD1 (5 bases). CDR1 is DFQATT, CDR2 SNEGSKA, per germline (reference sequence). Deletions cut 5 bases from V and 7 bases from J, with 17 bases between. The CDR3 consists of 14 residues. The CDR3 is CSASSAREGEKLFF. CDR3 coding DNA: TGCAGTGCTTCGAGTGCCAGGGAGGGTGAAAAACTGTTTTTT.

The genes are TRBV29-1 and TRBJ1-1, with 8 bases matching TRBD1. Germline trimming cut 2 bases from V and 7 bases from J; bases unmatched to any gene: 9. CDR1 is SQVTM and CDR2 is ANQGSEA in the germline V gene. CDR3 length equals 14 residues. CDR3 DNA sequence: TGCAGCGTTGAATCCGGACAGGGCGCCTTTGAAGCTTTCTTT. Its protein product is CSVESGQGAFEAFF. The variable domain in full, with the rest retrieved from reference TRBV29-1 and TRBJ1-1, is SAVISQKPSRDICQRGTSLTIQCQVDSQVTMMFWYRQQPGQSLTLIATANQGSEATYESGFVIDKFPISRPNLTFSTLTVSNMSPEDSSIYLCSVESGQGAFEAFFGQGTRLTVV.

The chain is built from TRBV6-2 or TRBV6-3 and TRBJ2-7; possibly TRBD1 or TRBD2 for D (5 bases each). The CDR3 totals 13 residues. V lost 6 bases to trimming and J lost 5 bases, with 14 bases between them. From germline, CDR1 is MNHEY and CDR2 SVGEGT. The chain's CDR3 is CASRPAGTHEQYF. For the CDR3, the DNA is TGTGCCAGCAGACCCGCAGGGACCCACGAGCAGTACTTC.

The chain recombines TRBV7-8 with TRBJ2-1; TRBD1 agrees at 8 bases. Germline CDR1 reads SGHVS; CDR2 reads FQNEAQ. The CDR3 totals 13 residues. J gave up 9 bases and V 5 bases, and 6 bases lay outside the gene matches. The chain's CDR3 is CASSNQGAGEQFF. CDR3 sequence (DNA): TGTGCCAGCAGCAATCAGGGGGCGGGTGAGCAGTTCTTC.

Details on this clonotype: One end of the junction does not line up with germline, which may come from a read error. The rearrangement joins TRBV29-1 to TRBJ2-1; the D call may be TRBD1 or TRBD2 (5 bases each). CDR3 length: 20 amino acids. Germline V gives CDR1 SQVTM, CDR2 ANQGSEA. CDR3 protein: CGVEADKPLGYSTAYNEQFF. CDR3 DNA sequence: TGCGGCGTTGAAGCGGACAAACCCCTGGGGTATTCGACAGCCTACAATGAGCAGTTCTTC.

This clonotype has just a few counts. V is TRBV5-5 and J is TRBJ1-2; 9 positions match TRBD1. Trimming took 4 bases from V and 5 from J; bases not matched to a gene: 6. CDR3 length: 14 residues. Germline V CDR1 and CDR2: SGHKS, YYEKEE (reference sequence). The CDR3 nucleotides are TGTGCCAGCAGCCCGACAGGGGGGGAATATGGCTACACCTTC. It yields the protein CASSPTGGEYGYTF.

The gene calls are TRBV6-6 and TRBJ1-1; 7 bases agree with TRBD1. CDR3 size: 13 residues. Per the germline V gene, CDR1 is MNHNY and CDR2 is SVGAGI (reference sequence). J gave up 5 bases and V 2 bases, and 2 bases lay outside the gene matches. The CDR3 here is CASSYQQGTEAFF. Here the CDR3 DNA reads TGTGCCAGCAGTTACCAACAGGGGACTGAAGCTTTCTTT.

CDR3 DNA: TGTGCCAGCAGTTACTGGATAGGGGAACCCGATGGCTACACCTTC. This translates into CASSYWIGEPDGYTF. The V call is TRBV6-5, the J call TRBJ1-2; D possibly corresponds to TRBD1 (5 bases). V lost 1 base, J lost 6 bases, and 15 bases lay in between. The length of the CDR3 is 15 residues. Per the germline V gene, CDR1 is MNHEY and CDR2 is SVGAGI.

V gene TRBV21-1 combines with J gene TRBJ1-1; the table gives TRBD1 as D, unverified against the DNA. TRBV21-1 has pseudogene status. This CDR3 has 15 amino acids. The CDR3 nucleotides are TGTGCCAGCAGCAAAGGGGCAGGGACCAACACTGAAGCTTTCTTT. Its protein is CASSKGAGTNTEAFF.

The genes are TRBV29-1 and TRBJ2-3; the D gene is possibly TRBD1 (5 bases). Per the germline V gene, CDR1 is SQVTM and CDR2 is ANQGSEA. Trimming shortened V by 6 bases and J by 0 bases, and 13 bases separated the two germline ends. This CDR3 is built from 14 residues. CDR3 DNA sequence: TGCAGCGTATTCGGACATGGGAGCACAGATACGCAGTATTTT. Residues: CSVFGHGSTDTQYF.

The chain has TRBV25-1 and TRBJ2-7; weak D call: TRBD2 (6 bases). Deletions cut 3 bases from V and 3 bases from J, with 18 bases between. CDR3 length equals 16 residues. Germline V gives CDR1 MGHDK, CDR2 SYGVNS. This CDR3 is CASSESGLPSFYEQYF. In nucleotides, the CDR3 is TGTGCCAGCAGTGAGTCGGGACTCCCGAGCTTCTACGAGCAGTACTTC.

The V gene is TRBV7-2, the J gene TRBJ2-5; TRBD1 or TRBD2 may be the D gene (5 bases each). The length of the CDR3 is 13 residues. The germline CDR1 and CDR2 sequences are SGHTA and FQGNSA. V lost 5 bases and J lost 5, with 12 bases in between. The CDR3 DNA reads as TGTGCCAGCAGCCAGGGACCCCGGGAGACCCAGTACTTC. Translation: CASSQGPRETQYF. Full variable domain (outside the CDR3, taken from reference TRBV7-2 and TRBJ2-5): GAGVSQSPSNKVTEKGKDVELRCDPISGHTALYWYRQSLGQGLEFLIYFQGNSAPDKSGLPSDRFSAERTGGSVSTLTIQRTQQEDSAVYLCASSQGPRETQYFGPGTRLLVL.

This clonotype was recorded a few times. This rearrangement joins TRBV20-1 to TRBJ2-5, with 9 bases aligning to TRBD2. Matching the DNA end better, TRBJ2-7 makes the J call doubtful. This CDR3 comprises 13 residues. Germline V CDR1 and CDR2: DFQATT, SNEGSKA (reference sequence). The CDR3 here is CSAFAGLASEQYF. The CDR3 bases are TGCAGTGCTTTTGCGGGACTAGCCTCCGAGCAGTACTTC.

The rearrangement joins TRBV29-1 to TRBJ2-5, with 9 bases matching TRBD1. Germline V lookup: CDR1 SQVTM, CDR2 ANQGSEA. Trimming at V came to 3 bases and at J to 4 bases, leaving 3 bases not matched to a gene. The CDR3 spans 13 residues. Here the CDR3 reads CSVDVTGGETQYF. The CDR3 DNA sequence: TGCAGCGTTGATGTGACAGGGGGAGAGACCCAGTACTTC.

The rearrangement uses TRBV5-1 and TRBJ2-5; TRBD2 might be the D (5 bases). Germline V gene sequence: CDR1 SGHRS, CDR2 YFSETQ. Trimming cost V 0 bases and J 5 bases, with 11 bases left between them. This CDR3 comprises 14 residues. In nucleotides, the CDR3 is TGCGCCAGCAGCTTGGCCGGGTTAGCGGAGACCCAGTACTTC. Its translation: CASSLAGLAETQYF. Complete variable domain (other parts from reference TRBV5-1 and TRBJ2-5): KAGVTQTPRYLIKTRGQQVTLSCSPISGHRSVSWYQQTPGQGLQFLFEYFSETQRNKGNFPGRFSGRQFSNSRSEMNVSTLELGDSALYLCASSLAGLAETQYFGPGTRLLVL.